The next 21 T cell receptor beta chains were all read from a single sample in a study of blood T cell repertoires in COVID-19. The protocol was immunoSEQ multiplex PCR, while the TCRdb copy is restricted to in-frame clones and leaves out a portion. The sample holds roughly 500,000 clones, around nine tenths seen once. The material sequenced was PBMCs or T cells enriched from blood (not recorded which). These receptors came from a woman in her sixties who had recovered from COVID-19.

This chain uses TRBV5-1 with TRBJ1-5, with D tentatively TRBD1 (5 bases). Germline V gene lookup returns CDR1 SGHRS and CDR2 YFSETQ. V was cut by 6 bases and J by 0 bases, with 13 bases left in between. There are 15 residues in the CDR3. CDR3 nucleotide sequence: TGCGCCAGCAAGCCGGGACTATATAGCAATCAGCCCCAGCATTTT. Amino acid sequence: CASKPGLYSNQPQHF.

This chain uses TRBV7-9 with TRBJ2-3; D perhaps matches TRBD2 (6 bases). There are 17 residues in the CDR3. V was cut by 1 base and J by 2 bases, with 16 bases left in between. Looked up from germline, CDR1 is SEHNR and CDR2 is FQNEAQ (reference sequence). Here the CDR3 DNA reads TGTGCCAGCAGCTTAGTCGATGGGGGGTACATCACAGATACGCAGTATTTT. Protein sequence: CASSLVDGGYITDTQYF.

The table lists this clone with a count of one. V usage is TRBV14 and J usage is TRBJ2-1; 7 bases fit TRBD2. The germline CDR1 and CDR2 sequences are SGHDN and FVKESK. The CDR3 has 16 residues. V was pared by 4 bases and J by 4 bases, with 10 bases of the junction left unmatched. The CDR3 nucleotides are TGTGCCAGCAGCCCCCTGGGGGGGAGGAGTTACAATGAGCAGTTCTTC. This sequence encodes CASSPLGGRSYNEQFF.

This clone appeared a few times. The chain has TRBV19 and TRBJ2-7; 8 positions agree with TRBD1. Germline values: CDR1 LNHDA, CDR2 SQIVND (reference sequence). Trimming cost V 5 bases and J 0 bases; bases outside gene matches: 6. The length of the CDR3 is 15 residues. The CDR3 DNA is TGTGCCAGTAGTCTCGGGACAGGCACCTCCTACGAGCAGTACGTC. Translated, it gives CASSLGTGTSYEQYV.

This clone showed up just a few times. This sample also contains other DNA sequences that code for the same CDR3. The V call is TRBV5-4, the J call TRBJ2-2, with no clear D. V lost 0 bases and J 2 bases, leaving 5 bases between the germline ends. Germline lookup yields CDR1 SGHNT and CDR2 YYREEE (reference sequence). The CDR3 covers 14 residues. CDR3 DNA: TGTGCCAGCAGCTTGGCCCAAAACACCGGGGAGCTGTTTTTT. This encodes CASSLAQNTGELFF.

For the CDR3, the DNA is TGTGCCAGCAGTCGAGGGACAACTCTCCCTGGAAACACCATATATTTT. It specifies CASSRGTTLPGNTIYF. V gene TRBV11-3 combines with J gene TRBJ1-3; a possible D gene is TRBD1 (6 bases). Germline-derived CDR1 and CDR2 are SGHNT and YENEEA. CDR3 length: 16 amino acids. The ends were cut back, 6 bases at V and 2 bases at J, with 17 bases in the middle.

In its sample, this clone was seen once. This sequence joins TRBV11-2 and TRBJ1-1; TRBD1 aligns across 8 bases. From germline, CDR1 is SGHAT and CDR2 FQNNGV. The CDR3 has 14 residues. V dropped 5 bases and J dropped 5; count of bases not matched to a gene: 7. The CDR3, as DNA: TGTGCCAGCAGCAATACAGGGGGTGGAACTGAAGCTTTCTTT. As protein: CASSNTGGGTEAFF.

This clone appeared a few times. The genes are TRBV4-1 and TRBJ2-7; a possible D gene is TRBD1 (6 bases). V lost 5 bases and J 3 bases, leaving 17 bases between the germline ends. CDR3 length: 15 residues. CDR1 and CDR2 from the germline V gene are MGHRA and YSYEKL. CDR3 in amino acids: CASSKTPQGGYEQYV. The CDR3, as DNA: TGCGCCAGCAGCAAAACCCCACAGGGTGGCTACGAGCAGTACGTC.

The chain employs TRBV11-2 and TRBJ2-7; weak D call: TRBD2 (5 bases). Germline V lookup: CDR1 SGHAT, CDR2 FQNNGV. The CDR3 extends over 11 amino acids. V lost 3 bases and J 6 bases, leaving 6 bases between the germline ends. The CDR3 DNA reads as TGTGCCAGCAGCTTGAGGGTCGAGCAGTACTTC. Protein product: CASSLRVEQYF. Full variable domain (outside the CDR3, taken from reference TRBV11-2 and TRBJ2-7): EAGVAQSPRYKIIEKRQSVAFWCNPISGHATLYWYQQILGQGPKLLIQFQNNGVVDDSQLPKDRFSAERLKGVDSTLKIQPAKLEDSAVYLCASSLRVEQYFGPGTRLTVT.

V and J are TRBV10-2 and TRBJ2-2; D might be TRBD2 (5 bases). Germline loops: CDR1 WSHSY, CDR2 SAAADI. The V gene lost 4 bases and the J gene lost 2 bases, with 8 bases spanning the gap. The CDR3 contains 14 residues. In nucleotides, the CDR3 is TGCGCCAGCAGTGCAAGCGGAAACACCGGGGAGCTGTTTTTT. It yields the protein CASSASGNTGELFF.

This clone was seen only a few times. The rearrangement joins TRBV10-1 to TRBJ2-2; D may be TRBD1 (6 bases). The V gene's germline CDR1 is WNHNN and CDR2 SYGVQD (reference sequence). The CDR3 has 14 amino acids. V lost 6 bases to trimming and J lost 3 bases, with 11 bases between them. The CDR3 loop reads CASSTHRDTGELFF. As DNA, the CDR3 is TGCGCCAGCAGCACCCACAGGGACACCGGGGAGCTGTTTTTT.

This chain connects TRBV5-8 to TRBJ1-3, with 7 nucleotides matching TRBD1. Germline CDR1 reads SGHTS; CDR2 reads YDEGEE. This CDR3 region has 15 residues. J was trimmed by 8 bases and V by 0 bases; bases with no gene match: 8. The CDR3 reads CASSLAGQMWDTIYF. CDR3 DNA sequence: TGTGCCAGCAGCTTGGCGGGACAGATGTGGGACACCATATATTTT. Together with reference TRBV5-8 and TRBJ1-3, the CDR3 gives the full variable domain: EAGVTQSPTHLIKTRGQQATLRCSPISGHTSVYWYQQALGLGLQFLLWYDEGEERNRGNFPPRFSGRQFPNYSSELNVNALELEDSALYLCASSLAGQMWDTIYFGEGSWLTVV.

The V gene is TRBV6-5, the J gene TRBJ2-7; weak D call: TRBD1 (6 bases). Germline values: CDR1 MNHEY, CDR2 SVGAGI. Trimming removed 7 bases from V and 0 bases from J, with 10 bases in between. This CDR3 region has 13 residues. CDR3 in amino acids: CASTGQNSYEQYF. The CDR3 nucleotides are TGTGCCAGCACCGGACAGAACTCCTACGAGCAGTACTTC.

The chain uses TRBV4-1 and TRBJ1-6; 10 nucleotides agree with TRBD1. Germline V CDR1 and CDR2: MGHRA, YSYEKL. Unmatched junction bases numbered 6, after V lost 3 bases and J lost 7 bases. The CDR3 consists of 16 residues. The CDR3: CASSHPTGGWNSPLHF. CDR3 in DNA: TGCGCCAGCAGCCATCCGACAGGGGGCTGGAATTCACCCCTCCACTTT.

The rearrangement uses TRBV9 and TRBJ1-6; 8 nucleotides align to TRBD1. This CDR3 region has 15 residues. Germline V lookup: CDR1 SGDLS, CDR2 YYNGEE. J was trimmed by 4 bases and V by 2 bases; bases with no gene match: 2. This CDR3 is CASSVGQGYNSPLHF. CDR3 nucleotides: TGTGCCAGCAGCGTCGGACAGGGTTATAATTCACCCCTCCACTTT.

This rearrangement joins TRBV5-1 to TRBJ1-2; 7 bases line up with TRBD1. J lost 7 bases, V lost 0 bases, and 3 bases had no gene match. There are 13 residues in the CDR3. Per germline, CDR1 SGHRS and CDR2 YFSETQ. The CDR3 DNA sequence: TGCGCCAGCAGCTTGGTGGACAGGTCTGGCTACACCTTC. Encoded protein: CASSLVDRSGYTF. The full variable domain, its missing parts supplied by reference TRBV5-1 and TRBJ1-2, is KAGVTQTPRYLIKTRGQQVTLSCSPISGHRSVSWYQQTPGQGLQFLFEYFSETQRNKGNFPGRFSGRQFSNSRSEMNVSTLELGDSALYLCASSLVDRSGYTFGSGTRLTVV.

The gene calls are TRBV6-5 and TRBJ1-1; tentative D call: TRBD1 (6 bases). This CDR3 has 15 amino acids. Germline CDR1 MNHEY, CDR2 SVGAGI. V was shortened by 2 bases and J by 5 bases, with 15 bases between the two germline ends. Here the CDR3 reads CASSYTTGMWTEAFF. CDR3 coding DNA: TGTGCCAGCAGTTACACCACAGGGATGTGGACTGAAGCTTTCTTT.

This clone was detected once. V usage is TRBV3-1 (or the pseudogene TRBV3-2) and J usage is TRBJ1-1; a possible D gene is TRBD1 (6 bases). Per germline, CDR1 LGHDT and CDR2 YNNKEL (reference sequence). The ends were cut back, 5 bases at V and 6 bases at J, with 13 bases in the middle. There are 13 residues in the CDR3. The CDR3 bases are TGTGCCAGCAGCTTTAAGGGGGTCCCTGAAGCTTTCTTT. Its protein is CASSFKGVPEAFF.

The CDR3 loop is CASRPTGTGGARSYGYTF. For the CDR3, the DNA is TGTGCCAGTAGACCTACCGGGACAGGGGGCGCAAGGTCATATGGCTACACCTTC. The rearrangement links TRBV19 to TRBJ1-2; the match to TRBD1 covers 12 bases. This CDR3 is built from 18 residues. J gave up 5 bases and V 6 bases, and 16 bases lay outside the gene matches. Germline V gene sequence: CDR1 LNHDA, CDR2 SQIVND (reference sequence). Together with reference TRBV19 and TRBJ1-2, the CDR3 gives the full variable domain: DGGITQSPKYLFRKEGQNVTLSCEQNLNHDAMYWYRQDPGQGLRLIYYSQIVNDFQKGDIAEGYSVSREKKESFPLTVTSAQKNPTAFYLCASRPTGTGGARSYGYTFGSGTRLTVV.

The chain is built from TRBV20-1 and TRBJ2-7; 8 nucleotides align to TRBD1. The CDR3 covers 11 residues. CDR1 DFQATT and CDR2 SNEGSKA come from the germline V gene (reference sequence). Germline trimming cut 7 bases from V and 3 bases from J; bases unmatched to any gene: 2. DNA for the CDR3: TGCAGTGGGACAGGGATCTACGAGCAGTACGTC. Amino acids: CSGTGIYEQYV.

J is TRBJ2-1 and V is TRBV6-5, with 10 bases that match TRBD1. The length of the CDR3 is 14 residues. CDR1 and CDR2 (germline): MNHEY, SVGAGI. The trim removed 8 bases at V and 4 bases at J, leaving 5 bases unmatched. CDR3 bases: TGTGCCAGCGAGGACAGGGGGATGTACAATGAGCAGTTCTTC. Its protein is CASEDRGMYNEQFF.